This passage covers 32 T cell receptor beta chains from one sample sequenced in a study of response to subunit inactivated influenza vaccine. TCRdb reanalysed the RT-PCR reads using MiXCR and keeps one entry per CDR3 protein. The table includes around 790,000 distinct CDR3 sequences, roughly 20% detected once. The input for sequencing was PBMCs from blood, taken around 5 days after vaccination. All receptors derive from a man aged 50 or older who received an inactivated influenza vaccine.

This clonotype came up a few times. The V call is TRBV4-3, the J call TRBJ2-7, with a possible D match to TRBD2 (5 bases). The CDR3 totals 16 residues. V was cut by 4 bases and J by 1 base, with 17 bases left in between. CDR1 and CDR2 from the germline V gene are LGHNA and YSLEER. The DNA of the CDR3 is TGCGCCAGCAGCCCCTACGGGGATTTATATTCCTACGAGCAGTACTTC. Translated, it gives CASSPYGDLYSYEQYF.

This clonotype was detected only a few times. The chain is built from TRBV7-9 and TRBJ1-4, with a possible D match to TRBD1 (6 bases). CDR1 SEHNR and CDR2 FQNEAQ come from the germline V gene (reference sequence). Trimming took 4 bases from V and 0 from J, leaving 6 bases between them. The CDR3 loop spans 14 amino acids. The CDR3 bases are TGTGCCAGCAGCTCAGGGGCAACTAATGAAAAACTGTTTTTT. The encoded protein is CASSSGATNEKLFF.

This clonotype is a singleton in its sample. V usage is TRBV30 and J usage is TRBJ2-7; TRBD1 or TRBD2 may be the D gene (5 bases each). Trimming took off 3 bases at V and 6 bases at J, with 12 bases between the two ends. Germline CDR1 and CDR2: GTSNPN and SVGIG (reference sequence). CDR3 length: 12 amino acids. DNA of the CDR3: TGTGCCTGGAGCCACCCTGGGGGCGAGCAGTACTTC. Its protein is CAWSHPGGEQYF.

The gene calls are TRBV12-3 or TRBV12-4 and TRBJ1-2; D uncertain. Between the trimmed V and J ends, which lost 3 bases and 2 bases, there was a span of 7 bases. The CDR3 runs to 13 residues. CDR3 protein: CASSFVRNYGYTF. CDR3 nucleotides: TGTGCCAGCAGTTTCGTCAGAAACTATGGCTACACCTTC.

This chain links TRBV29-1 with TRBJ2-5; D gene uncertain. Germline V gene sequence: CDR1 SQVTM, CDR2 ANQGSEA. The CDR3 sequence is 10 residues long. The V gene lost 6 bases and the J gene lost 5 bases, with 7 bases spanning the gap. The CDR3 loop is CSVGIETQYF. CDR3 sequence (DNA): TGCAGCGTGGGAATTGAGACCCAGTACTTC.

The table lists this clonotype with a count of one. The gene calls are TRBV20-1 and TRBJ2-3; 10 bases match TRBD2. This CDR3 contains 18 residues. In germline, CDR1 is DFQATT, CDR2 SNEGSKA (reference sequence). V dropped 2 bases and J dropped 0; count of bases not matched to a gene: 11. The CDR3 DNA is TGCAGTGCTAGATTCCTAGCGGGGGCCCGTGCTAGCACAGATACGCAGTATTTT. Amino acids: CSARFLAGARASTDTQYF.

The rearrangement links TRBV4-2 to TRBJ2-3; D unclear. The CDR3 is 14 amino acids. V was cut by 5 bases and J by 6 bases, with 15 bases left in between. Germline lookup yields CDR1 LGHNA and CDR2 YNFKEQ. The CDR3 here is CASSSGGSQDTQYF. CDR3 nucleotide sequence: TGTGCCAGCAGCTCCGGTGGCAGTCAGGATACGCAGTATTTT.

This sequence joins TRBV20-1 and TRBJ2-5; the match to TRBD2 covers 15 bases. This CDR3 spans 15 amino acids. V trimming: 4 bases; J trimming: 5 bases; junction bases outside the gene matches: 5. Germline V lookup: CDR1 DFQATT, CDR2 SNEGSKA (reference sequence). The chain's CDR3 is CSATRTSGGGETQYF. CDR3 sequence (DNA): TGCAGTGCTACCCGGACTAGCGGGGGGGGGGAGACCCAGTACTTC.

The chain recombines TRBV4-3 with TRBJ2-5; 9 bases are shared with TRBD1. Germline CDR1 LGHNA, CDR2 YSLEER. This CDR3 has 15 residues. J was trimmed by 7 bases and V by 3 bases; bases with no gene match: 9. The CDR3 is CASSHKSGQGGTQYF. For the CDR3, the DNA is TGCGCCAGCAGCCATAAATCGGGACAGGGCGGGACCCAGTACTTC.

V and J are TRBV29-1 and TRBJ2-5; 9 nucleotides match TRBD1. V was clipped by 2 bases and J by 2 bases; unmatched bases: 9. This CDR3 has 16 amino acids. Germline-derived CDR1 and CDR2 are SQVTM and ANQGSEA. The CDR3 loop is CSVEIWTGVLQETQYF. CDR3 in DNA: TGCAGCGTTGAAATTTGGACAGGGGTATTACAAGAGACCCAGTACTTC.

The chain links TRBV7-2 to TRBJ2-1; no reliable D call. Germline V gene sequence: CDR1 SGHTA, CDR2 FQGNSA. Trimming pared 3 bases from V and 12 bases from J, leaving 15 bases between. This CDR3 region has 13 residues. The CDR3 protein is CASSLIAFSAQFF. Written as DNA, the CDR3 is TGTGCCAGCAGCTTGATAGCTTTCTCGGCGCAGTTCTTC.

This clonotype was detected many times. The chain is built from TRBV28 and TRBJ2-1; TRBD1 aligns across 8 bases. Germline assignment: CDR1 MDHEN and CDR2 SYDVKM. The trim removed 8 bases at V and 4 bases at J, leaving 10 bases unmatched. The CDR3 contains 15 residues. The CDR3 sequence is CASGLGQGQYNEQFF. The CDR3, as DNA: TGTGCCAGCGGCCTTGGACAGGGACAATACAATGAGCAGTTCTTC.

This clonotype was seen a few times. J is TRBJ2-5 and V is TRBV28; a possible D gene is TRBD1 (5 bases). The V and J ends lost 6 bases and 5 bases respectively, with 13 bases between them. Germline V gene lookup returns CDR1 MDHEN and CDR2 SYDVKM. The CDR3 contains 13 residues. The CDR3 DNA follows: TGTGCCAGCAGGTTTAGGGGTGGGGAGACCCAGTACTTC. This codes for CASRFRGGETQYF. Full variable domain (missing parts from reference TRBV28 and TRBJ2-5): DVKVTQSSRYLVKRTGEKVFLECVQDMDHENMFWYRQDPGLGLRLIYFSYDVKMKEKGDIPEGYSVSREKKERFSLILESASTNQTSMYLCASRFRGGETQYFGPGTRLLVL.

There are a few counts of this clonotype. This chain uses TRBV29-1 with TRBJ2-7; no clear D. Germline assignment: CDR1 SQVTM and CDR2 ANQGSEA. This CDR3 has 12 amino acids. V lost 4 bases and J 0 bases, leaving 7 bases between the germline ends. The CDR3 sequence is CSVARSSYEQYF. The CDR3 DNA follows: TGCAGCGTTGCGCGGAGCTCCTACGAGCAGTACTTC.

Written as DNA, the CDR3 is TGTGCCAGCAGCCGCCATGGGAGCAATGAGCAGTTCTTC. This translates into CASSRHGSNEQFF. V is TRBV7-2 and J is TRBJ2-1, with D tentatively TRBD2 (5 bases). Germline V gene data show CDR1 as SGHTA and CDR2 as FQGNSA. With 5 bases removed from V and 6 bases from J, the gap between germline ends came to 11 bases. The CDR3 consists of 13 residues. Based on the CDR3 plus reference TRBV7-2 and TRBJ2-1, the full variable domain is GAGVSQSPSNKVTEKGKDVELRCDPISGHTALYWYRQSLGQGLEFLIYFQGNSAPDKSGLPSDRFSAERTGGSVSTLTIQRTQQEDSAVYLCASSRHGSNEQFFGPGTRLTVL.

This clonotype was seen more than once but under ten times. The gene calls are TRBV20-1 and TRBJ2-5; 10 bases align to TRBD2. Germline lookup yields CDR1 DFQATT and CDR2 SNEGSKA (reference sequence). The CDR3 spans 16 residues. The trim removed 5 bases at V and 0 bases at J, leaving 9 bases unmatched. The CDR3 DNA reads TGCAGTGCTGCCGGGACTAGCGCCTCCTACCAAGAGACCCAGTACTTC. Amino acid sequence: CSAAGTSASYQETQYF.

This clonotype was seen only a few times. The CDR3 loop reads CASSPRQRTPDTQYF. CDR3 nucleotides: TGTGCCAGCAGCCCCAGGCAACGCACACCAGATACGCAGTATTTT. The chain links TRBV7-9 to TRBJ2-3; D is uncertain. Germline V gives CDR1 SEHNR, CDR2 FQNEAQ (reference sequence). The germline V and J ends were trimmed by 5 bases and 4 bases, with 16 bases remaining between them. The CDR3 runs 15 residues.

V usage is TRBV20-1 and J usage is TRBJ2-5; 9 bases match TRBD2. With V trimmed by 5 bases and J by 1 base, 11 bases remained unmatched. Per germline, CDR1 DFQATT and CDR2 SNEGSKA (reference sequence). This CDR3 has 16 residues. The CDR3 is CSALKPGLAPQETQYF. The CDR3 nucleotides are TGCAGTGCTCTTAAACCGGGACTAGCACCCCAAGAGACCCAGTACTTC.

The table lists this clonotype with many counts. The chain joins TRBV12-3 or TRBV12-4 to TRBJ2-4; D remains ambiguous. V was clipped by 2 bases and J by 7 bases, with 6 bases between them. The CDR3 is 12 residues long. CDR3 bases: TGTGCCAGCAGTTTATTCGCTAACATTCAGTACTTC. Translating it yields CASSLFANIQYF.

The sample holds many counts of this clonotype. The CDR3 DNA sequence: TGTGCCAGCAGTTTGACCAGGGGGCTAGGGACCCAGTACTTC. This gives the protein CASSLTRGLGTQYF. The gene calls are TRBV28 and TRBJ2-5; 8 bases fit TRBD1. V dropped 3 bases and J dropped 7; count of bases not matched to a gene: 7. The CDR3 sequence is 14 residues long. From germline, CDR1 is MDHEN and CDR2 SYDVKM.

This clonotype appeared many times. An end of the junction differs from the germline gene, which may be a read error. The gene calls are TRBV6-5 and TRBJ2-2; TRBD2 aligns across 8 bases. Germline lookup yields CDR1 MNHEY and CDR2 SVGAGI. CDR3 length: 15 amino acids. CDR3 in DNA: TGTGCCAGCAGCTACTTGGGACTAGGGGACGGGGAGCTGTTTTTT. It is translated as CASSYLGLGDGELFF.

The chain uses TRBV4-2 and TRBJ2-2, with no clear D. Germline loops: CDR1 LGHNA, CDR2 YNFKEQ. Trimming cost V 3 bases and J 2 bases, with 4 bases left between them. CDR3 length equals 13 residues. CDR3 sequence reads: CASSHANTGELFF. CDR3 in DNA: TGTGCCAGCAGCCACGCTAACACCGGGGAGCTGTTTTTT.

This clonotype appeared a few times. The chain has TRBV20-1 and TRBJ2-5; D might be TRBD1 or TRBD2, each matching 5 bases. This CDR3 is built from 12 residues. Between the trimmed V and J ends, which lost 3 bases and 5 bases, there was a span of 10 bases. The germline CDR1 and CDR2 sequences are DFQATT and SNEGSKA (reference sequence). The CDR3 here is CSARRWGETQYF. The CDR3 DNA sequence: TGCAGTGCTAGGCGTTGGGGGGAGACCCAGTACTTC.

The rearrangement uses TRBV10-3 and TRBJ2-1, with D perhaps matching TRBD1 (6 bases). CDR1 is ENHRY, CDR2 SYGVKD, per germline. The germline V and J ends were trimmed by 0 bases and 8 bases, with 14 bases remaining between them. The CDR3 is 15 amino acids. The CDR3, as DNA: TGTGCCATCAGTGAGTCGCTGGGGGCGGGTTATGAGCAGTTCTTC. Translation: CAISESLGAGYEQFF.

The genes are TRBV6-5 and TRBJ2-5, with D possibly being TRBD1 (5 bases). V shed 0 bases and J shed 4 bases, with 21 bases lying between them. The germline CDR1 and CDR2 sequences are MNHEY and SVGAGI. This CDR3 has 18 amino acids. The CDR3 protein is CASSYSVGRAIDGETQYF. CDR3 nucleotides: TGTGCCAGCAGTTACTCAGTGGGCAGGGCGATCGATGGAGAGACCCAGTACTTC.

Only a few counts were recorded for this clonotype. The gene calls are TRBV28 and TRBJ2-3, with 7 bases that match TRBD2. The J segment lost 7 bases and the V segment lost 10 bases, leaving 14 bases of the junction unmatched. Per the germline V gene, CDR1 is MDHEN and CDR2 is SYDVKM. The CDR3 runs to 14 residues. Here the CDR3 reads CATQTGGSRNTQYF. The CDR3 DNA reads TGTGCCACCCAGACCGGGGGGTCCCGAAATACGCAGTATTTT.

The rearrangement joins TRBV4-2 to TRBJ2-1; 8 positions match TRBD1. The CDR3 runs to 16 residues. Losses at the gene ends were 3 bases for V and 2 bases for J; bases not matched to a gene: 6. Germline values: CDR1 LGHNA, CDR2 YNFKEQ. The CDR3 loop is CASSQMDRAAYNEQFF. The CDR3 DNA sequence: TGTGCCAGCAGCCAGATGGACAGGGCGGCCTACAATGAGCAGTTCTTC.

This chain links TRBV5-1 with TRBJ2-1; TRBD2 aligns across 7 bases. CDR1 is SGHRS, CDR2 YFSETQ, per germline. CDR3 size: 13 residues. The V gene end was trimmed by 2 bases and the J gene end by 9 bases; junction bases not matched to a gene: 5. The DNA of the CDR3 is TGCGCCAGCAGCTTCGGCGGGAGTCCTGAGCAGTTCTTC. Translating it yields CASSFGGSPEQFF.

This rearrangement joins TRBV5-1 to TRBJ2-1; D might be TRBD2 (6 bases). Germline V gene lookup returns CDR1 SGHRS and CDR2 YFSETQ. This CDR3 is built from 19 residues. V lost 0 bases and J 1 base, leaving 20 bases between the germline ends. The CDR3 bases are TGCGCCAGCAGCTTGGCCCCCACAGTGGGGGGTTATTCCTACAATGAGCAGTTCTTC. Translation gives CASSLAPTVGGYSYNEQFF.

This clonotype has more than one count but fewer than ten. This rearrangement joins TRBV5-1 to TRBJ2-3; D is uncertain. Trimming shortened V by 5 bases and J by 3 bases, and 4 bases separated the two germline ends. In germline, CDR1 is SGHRS, CDR2 YFSETQ. There are 11 residues in the CDR3. The CDR3 DNA is TGCGCCAGCAGAATGACAGATACGCAGTATTTT. Its protein product is CASRMTDTQYF.

The chain's CDR3 is CASSRWPGITQGETQYF. DNA for the CDR3: TGTGCCAGCAGCCGATGGCCCGGAATCACTCAGGGAGAGACCCAGTACTTC. This chain links TRBV7-6 with TRBJ2-5; weak D call: TRBD1 (5 bases). The CDR3 length is 17 residues. The V end was cut by 5 bases, the J end by 4 bases, with 23 bases between. CDR1 SGHVS and CDR2 FNYEAQ come from the germline V gene.

V usage is TRBV7-9 and J usage is TRBJ1-5, with 8 positions matching TRBD1. The CDR3 contains 15 residues. CDR1 SEHNR and CDR2 FQNEAQ come from the germline V gene (reference sequence). V lost 5 bases, J lost 2 bases, and 5 bases stayed unmatched. CDR3 DNA: TGTGCCAGCAGCCCGGACAGGGTAGGCAATCAGCCCCAGCATTTT. Protein sequence: CASSPDRVGNQPQHF.